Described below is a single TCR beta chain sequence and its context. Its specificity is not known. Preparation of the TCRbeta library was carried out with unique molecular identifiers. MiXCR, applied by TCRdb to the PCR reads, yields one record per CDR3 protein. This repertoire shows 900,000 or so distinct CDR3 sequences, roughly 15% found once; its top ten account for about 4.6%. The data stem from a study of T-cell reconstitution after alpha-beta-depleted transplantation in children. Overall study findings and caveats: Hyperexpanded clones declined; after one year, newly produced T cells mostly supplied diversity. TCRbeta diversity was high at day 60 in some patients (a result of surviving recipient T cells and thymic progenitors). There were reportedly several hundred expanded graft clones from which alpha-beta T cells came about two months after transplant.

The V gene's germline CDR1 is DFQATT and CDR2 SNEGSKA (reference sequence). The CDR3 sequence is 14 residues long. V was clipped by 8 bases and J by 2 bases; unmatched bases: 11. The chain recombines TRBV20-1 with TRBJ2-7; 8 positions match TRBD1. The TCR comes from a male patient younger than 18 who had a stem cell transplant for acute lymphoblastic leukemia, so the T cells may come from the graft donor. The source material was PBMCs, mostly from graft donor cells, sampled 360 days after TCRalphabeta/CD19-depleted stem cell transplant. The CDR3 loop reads CSTQTGDHAYEQYF. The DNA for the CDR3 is TGCAGTACCCAGACAGGGGACCACGCCTACGAGCAGTACTTC.